The 23 T cell receptor beta chains reported below all come from one sample, sequenced in a study of cytomegalovirus exposure and HLA in healthy donors. The PCR used 60 Vbeta and 13 Jbeta primers. Using immunoSEQ multiplex PCR, the repertoire was profiled, and TCRdb retains in-frame clones only, with some absent. The table has 100,000 to 150,000 clones, about 10% seen once. Input material: PBMCs. The receptors shown here come from a woman aged 18-35 years in good health and CMV-seropositive.

This clone was picked up a small number of times. The V call is TRBV9, the J call TRBJ1-2; no firm D call. Looked up from germline, CDR1 is SGDLS and CDR2 is YYNGEE. The CDR3 consists of 13 residues. Trimming pared 3 bases from V and 5 bases from J, leaving 11 bases between. The CDR3 reads CASSADWRYGYTF. CDR3 bases: TGTGCCAGCAGCGCCGACTGGAGGTATGGCTACACCTTC.

In this sample, this clone turned up a few times. The gene calls are TRBV10-3 and TRBJ2-7; 9 bases map to TRBD1. The CDR3 sequence is 14 residues long. Trimming cost V 5 bases and J 2 bases; bases outside gene matches: 4. From germline, CDR1 is ENHRY and CDR2 SYGVKD. The CDR3 region is CAISKDRGAYEQYF. The CDR3, as DNA: TGTGCCATCAGTAAGGACAGGGGCGCCTACGAGCAGTACTTC.

The gene calls are TRBV5-4 and TRBJ1-3; TRBD1 might be the D (6 bases). The CDR3 has 14 residues. The germline gives CDR1 SGHNT, CDR2 YYREEE (reference sequence). Deletions cut 3 bases from V and 0 bases from J, with 7 bases between. CDR3 protein: CASSSDSSGNTIYF. CDR3 nucleotides: TGTGCCAGCAGCTCGGACAGCTCTGGAAACACCATATATTTT.

This chain links TRBV5-1 with TRBJ2-1; tentatively, D is TRBD2 (5 bases). Germline CDR1 SGHRS, CDR2 YFSETQ. The ends were cut back, 5 bases at V and 0 bases at J, with 15 bases in the middle. This CDR3 has 16 residues. CDR3 region: CASRDLQASSYNEQFF. The CDR3 bases are TGCGCCAGCAGGGACTTGCAGGCGAGCTCCTACAATGAGCAGTTCTTC.

This chain uses TRBV2 with TRBJ2-7; 8 bases align to TRBD1. J was trimmed by 6 bases and V by 8 bases; bases with no gene match: 18. This CDR3 has 16 amino acids. Germline values: CDR1 SNHLY, CDR2 FYNNEI. CDR3 in DNA: TGTGCCAGCCTGGGGGGAACCGGGACAGGCCTCGGCGAGCAGTACTTC. Translated, it gives CASLGGTGTGLGEQYF.

In this sample, this clone turned up a few times. This rearrangement joins TRBV7-9 to TRBJ2-3; 7 positions agree with TRBD2. CDR1 is SEHNR, CDR2 FQNEAQ, per germline (reference sequence). This CDR3 contains 18 residues. V trimming: 4 bases; J trimming: 0 bases; junction bases outside the gene matches: 13. The CDR3 bases are TGTGCCAGCAGCTCCAGATCTAGCGGAATAACTAGCACAGATACGCAGTATTTT. Its protein is CASSSRSSGITSTDTQYF.

In its sample, this clone was seen a few times. The chain has TRBV10-3 and TRBJ2-1; TRBD1 matches 7 bases. The CDR3 sequence is 20 residues long. CDR1 ENHRY and CDR2 SYGVKD come from the germline V gene. Trimming at V came to 8 bases and at J to 0 bases, leaving 22 bases not matched to a gene. In DNA form, the CDR3 reads TGTGCCATCTCAGAGGGCCCGGGACAGTTTTTTTCCCGCTCCTACAATGAGCAGTTCTTC. It codes for CAISEGPGQFFSRSYNEQFF.

This clone was picked up a small number of times. The DNA of the CDR3 is TGTGCCAGTAGTTCATACACAGGTGGCACAGATACGCAGTATTTT. Protein product: CASSSYTGGTDTQYF. The rearrangement links TRBV19 to TRBJ2-3, with D possibly being TRBD1 (5 bases). The germline gives CDR1 LNHDA, CDR2 SQIVND (reference sequence). This CDR3 is 15 amino acids long. Trimming removed 5 bases at V and 1 base at J, with 13 bases between.

This chain uses TRBV20-1 with TRBJ2-3; unclear D gene. The V gene's germline CDR1 is DFQATT and CDR2 SNEGSKA (reference sequence). V dropped 5 bases and J dropped 9 bases, with 9 bases sitting between them. There are 10 residues in the CDR3. The CDR3 sequence is CSAANRTQYF. The CDR3 coding sequence is TGCAGTGCTGCTAACCGGACGCAGTATTTT.

The genes are TRBV5-1 and TRBJ1-2; maybe TRBD1 (6 bases). Trimming removed 4 bases from V and 8 bases from J, with 18 bases in between. The CDR3 runs 14 residues. Germline V gives CDR1 SGHRS, CDR2 YFSETQ. In DNA form, the CDR3 reads TGCGCCAGCAGCCACCTGGACAGCTCGGGAGGCTACACCTTC. Encoded protein: CASSHLDSSGGYTF.

The V and J genes are TRBV28 and TRBJ1-3, with D maybe TRBD1 (6 bases). V was shortened by 7 bases and J by 0 bases, with 13 bases between the two germline ends. The germline V gene has CDR1 MDHEN and CDR2 SYDVKM. The CDR3 has 15 amino acids. The CDR3 region is CASKRGGYSGNTIYF. CDR3 nucleotides: TGTGCCAGCAAGAGGGGGGGATACTCTGGAAACACCATATATTTT.

This clone has just a few counts. At one end, the junction sequence differs from germline, possibly due to a read error. The chain couples TRBV7-7 to TRBJ2-2; perhaps D is TRBD1 or TRBD2 (5 bases each). Germline loops: CDR1 SSHAT, CDR2 FNYEAQ (reference sequence). This CDR3 comprises 14 residues. The CDR3 spells CASSLGESAGELFF. In DNA, the CDR3 is TGTGCTAGCAGCTTAGGGGAGTCGGCCGGGGAGCTGTTTTTT.

The chain joins TRBV2 to TRBJ2-7, with D possibly matching TRBD2 (5 bases). Trimming cost V 8 bases and J 2 bases, with 13 bases left between them. The CDR3 runs 13 residues. The germline gives CDR1 SNHLY, CDR2 FYNNEI. In nucleotides, the CDR3 is TGTGCCAGCGCCAAGGGAGAGGCCTACGAGCAGTACTTC. This sequence encodes CASAKGEAYEQYF.

CDR3 protein: CAWSVWDTPLAEQYF. The CDR3 coding sequence is TGTGCCTGGAGTGTATGGGACACGCCTTTGGCCGAGCAGTACTTC. The chain recombines TRBV30 with TRBJ2-5; possibly TRBD1 for D (6 bases). The DNA matches TRBJ2-7 better at its end, which makes the J call doubtful. CDR1 and CDR2 from the germline V gene are GTSNPN and SVGIG (reference sequence). CDR3 length: 15 residues.

The V call is TRBV19, the J call TRBJ1-5; D is perhaps TRBD1 (6 bases). Trimming stripped 6 bases from V and 5 bases from J, with 11 bases between. The CDR3 is 13 residues long. Germline CDR1 reads LNHDA; CDR2 reads SQIVND (reference sequence). The CDR3 is CASRVRGYQPQHF. CDR3 sequence (DNA): TGTGCCAGTAGGGTCAGGGGTTATCAGCCCCAGCATTTT.

This clone was seen a handful of times. V usage is TRBV28 and J usage is TRBJ2-5; 8 bases fit TRBD1. CDR1 and CDR2 (germline): MDHEN, SYDVKM. J was trimmed by 5 bases and V by 6 bases; bases with no gene match: 8. The CDR3 totals 14 residues. The CDR3 protein is CASRNRGRYETQYF. The CDR3 region has the DNA TGTGCCAGCAGAAACAGGGGGAGATACGAGACCCAGTACTTC.

This clone was observed a few times. The chain links TRBV27 to TRBJ1-2; 8 bases are a match to TRBD1. Losses at the gene ends were 5 bases for V and 2 bases for J; bases not matched to a gene: 4. CDR1 MNHEY and CDR2 SMNVEV come from the germline V gene (reference sequence). There are 14 residues in the CDR3. CDR3 DNA: TGTGCCAGCAGTCCCCGACAGGGGAACTATGGCTACACCTTC. Its translation: CASSPRQGNYGYTF.

This sequence joins TRBV25-1 and TRBJ2-2; 8 positions match TRBD1. The CDR3 runs to 14 residues. With 7 bases clipped from V and 1 base from J, the junction kept 2 bases outside the gene matches. Germline V lookup: CDR1 MGHDK, CDR2 SYGVNS. The CDR3 region has the DNA TGTGCCAGCAATGGACAGGGGAACACCGGGGAGCTGTTTTTT. It yields the protein CASNGQGNTGELFF.

The J gene is TRBJ1-1, the V gene TRBV2; no clear D gene. Per germline, CDR1 SNHLY and CDR2 FYNNEI. The CDR3 consists of 12 residues. Trimming left V 4 bases short and J 5 bases short, with 8 bases between. CDR3 region: CASSVILTEAFF. The CDR3 bases are TGTGCCAGCAGTGTTATTCTAACTGAAGCTTTCTTT.

This clone occurred a few times. The chain recombines TRBV28 with TRBJ1-6; possibly TRBD1 for D (6 bases). CDR1 MDHEN and CDR2 SYDVKM come from the germline V gene. The germline V and J ends were trimmed by 5 bases and 8 bases, with 16 bases remaining between them. The CDR3 covers 15 residues. This chain's CDR3 is CASSPHTGSHSPLHF. DNA of the CDR3: TGTGCCAGCAGTCCCCATACAGGGTCCCATTCACCCCTCCACTTT. The variable domain in full, completed from reference TRBV28 and TRBJ1-6, reads DVKVTQSSRYLVKRTGEKVFLECVQDMDHENMFWYRQDPGLGLRLIYFSYDVKMKEKGDIPEGYSVSREKKERFSLILESASTNQTSMYLCASSPHTGSHSPLHFGNGTRLTVT.

The chain carries TRBV19 and TRBJ2-3, with 9 bases fitting TRBD1. CDR1 and CDR2 (germline): LNHDA, SQIVND (reference sequence). V shed 5 bases and J 7 bases; nucleotides not matched to a gene: 7. The CDR3 sequence is 14 residues long. CDR3 coding DNA: TGTGCCAGTAGTCCACAGGGGGCTGCTTATACGCAGTATTTT. It yields the protein CASSPQGAAYTQYF.

The J gene is TRBJ2-1, the V gene TRBV9, with D possibly matching TRBD2 (6 bases). With 7 bases removed from V and 10 bases from J, the gap between germline ends came to 24 bases. Germline assignment: CDR1 SGDLS and CDR2 YYNGEE. There are 15 residues in the CDR3. The CDR3 nucleotides read TGTGCCAGCGCCCCAGAGACGAGCCTGGCGGGAGAGCAGTTCTTC. Its translation is CASAPETSLAGEQFF.

This clone was observed many times. V usage is TRBV5-1 and J usage is TRBJ2-3; 11 bases fit TRBD2. The CDR3 length is 15 residues. The germline gives CDR1 SGHRS, CDR2 YFSETQ. Unmatched junction bases numbered 4, after V lost 4 bases and J lost 3 bases. CDR3 amino acids: CASSVSGRGTDTQYF. The CDR3 region has the DNA TGCGCCAGCAGCGTTAGCGGGAGGGGTACAGATACGCAGTATTTT.